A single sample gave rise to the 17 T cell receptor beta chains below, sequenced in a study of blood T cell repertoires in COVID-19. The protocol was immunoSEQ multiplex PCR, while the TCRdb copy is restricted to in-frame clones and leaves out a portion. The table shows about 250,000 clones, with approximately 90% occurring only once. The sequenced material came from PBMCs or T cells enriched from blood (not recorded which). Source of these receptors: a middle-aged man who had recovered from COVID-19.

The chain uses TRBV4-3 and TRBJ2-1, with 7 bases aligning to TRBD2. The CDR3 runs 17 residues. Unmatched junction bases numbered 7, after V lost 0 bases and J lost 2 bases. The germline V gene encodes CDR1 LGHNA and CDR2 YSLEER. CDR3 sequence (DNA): TGCGCCAGCAGCCAAGATGCTGGGCGGGAGACCTACAATGAGCAGTTCTTC. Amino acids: CASSQDAGRETYNEQFF.

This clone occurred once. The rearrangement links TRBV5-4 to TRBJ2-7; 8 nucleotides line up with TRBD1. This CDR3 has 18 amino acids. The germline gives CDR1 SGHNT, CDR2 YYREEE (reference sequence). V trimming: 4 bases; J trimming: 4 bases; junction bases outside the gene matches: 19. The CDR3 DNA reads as TGTGCCAGCAGCCGCAAGGTCGGCAGGGGGCTTAAGGAATACGAGCAGTACTTC. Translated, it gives CASSRKVGRGLKEYEQYF.

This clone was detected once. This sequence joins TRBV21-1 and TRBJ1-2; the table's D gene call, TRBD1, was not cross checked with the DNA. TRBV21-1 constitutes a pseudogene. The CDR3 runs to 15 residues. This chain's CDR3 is CASTGTGPTPWGYTF. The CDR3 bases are TGTGCCAGCACCGGGACAGGGCCTACACCCTGGGGCTACACCTTC.

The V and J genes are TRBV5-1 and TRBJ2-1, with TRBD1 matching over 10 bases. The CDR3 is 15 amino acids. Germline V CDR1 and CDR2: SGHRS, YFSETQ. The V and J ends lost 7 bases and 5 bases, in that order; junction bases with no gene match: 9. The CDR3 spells CASGDRDRGHNEQFF. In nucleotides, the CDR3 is TGCGCCAGCGGGGACCGGGACAGGGGCCACAATGAGCAGTTCTTC.

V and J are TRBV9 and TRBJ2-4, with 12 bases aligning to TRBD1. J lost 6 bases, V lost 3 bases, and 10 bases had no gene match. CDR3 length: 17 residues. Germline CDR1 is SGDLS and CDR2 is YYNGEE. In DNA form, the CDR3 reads TGTGCCAGCAGCGCTTCCGGGACAGGGGGCCCAGTAAACATTCAGTACTTC. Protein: CASSASGTGGPVNIQYF.

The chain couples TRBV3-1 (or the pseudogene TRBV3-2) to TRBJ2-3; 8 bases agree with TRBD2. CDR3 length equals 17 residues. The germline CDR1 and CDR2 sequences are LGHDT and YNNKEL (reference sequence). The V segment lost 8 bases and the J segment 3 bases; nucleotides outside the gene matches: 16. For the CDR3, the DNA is TGTGCCAGCCGGGGGCTTAGCGGGGTAACCACAACAGATACGCAGTATTTT. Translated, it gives CASRGLSGVTTTDTQYF.

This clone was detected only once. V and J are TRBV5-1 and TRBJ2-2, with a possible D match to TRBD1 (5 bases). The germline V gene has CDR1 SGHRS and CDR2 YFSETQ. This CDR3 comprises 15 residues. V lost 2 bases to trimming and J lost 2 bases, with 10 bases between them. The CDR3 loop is CASSLTGPNTGELFF. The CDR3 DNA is TGCGCCAGCAGCTTAACAGGACCCAACACCGGGGAGCTGTTTTTT.

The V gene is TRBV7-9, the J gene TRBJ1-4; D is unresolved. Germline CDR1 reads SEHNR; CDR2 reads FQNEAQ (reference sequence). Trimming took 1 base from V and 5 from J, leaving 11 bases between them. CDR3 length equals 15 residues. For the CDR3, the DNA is TGTGCCAGCAGCTTAGGGAGCGAAGCGAATGAAAAACTGTTTTTT. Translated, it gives CASSLGSEANEKLFF.

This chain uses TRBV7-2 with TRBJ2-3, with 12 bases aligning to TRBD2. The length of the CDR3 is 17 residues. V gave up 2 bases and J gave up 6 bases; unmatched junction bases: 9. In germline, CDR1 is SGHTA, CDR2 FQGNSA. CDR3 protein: CASSLFSSGGARDTQYF. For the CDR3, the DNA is TGTGCCAGCAGCTTATTTTCTAGCGGGGGGGCCCGGGATACGCAGTATTTT.

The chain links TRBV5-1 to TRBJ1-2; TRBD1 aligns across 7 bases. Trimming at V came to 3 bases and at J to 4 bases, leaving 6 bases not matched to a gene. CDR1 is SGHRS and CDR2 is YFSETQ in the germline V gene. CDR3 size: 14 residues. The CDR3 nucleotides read TGCGCCAGCAGCTCCCCGGGACAGATCTATGGCTACACCTTC. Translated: CASSSPGQIYGYTF.

This CDR3 reads CASSDGTGGYTIYF. In nucleotides, the CDR3 is TGTGCCAGCAGTGACGGGACAGGGGGTTACACCATATATTTT. This sequence joins TRBV6-1 and TRBJ1-3; TRBD1 agrees at 11 bases. Per germline, CDR1 MNHNS and CDR2 SASEGT. Germline trimming cut 3 bases from V and 8 bases from J; bases unmatched to any gene: 3. The CDR3 length is 14 residues.

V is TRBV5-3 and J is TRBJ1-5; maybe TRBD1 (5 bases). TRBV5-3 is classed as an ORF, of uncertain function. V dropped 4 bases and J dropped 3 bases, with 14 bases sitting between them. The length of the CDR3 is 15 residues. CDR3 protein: CARSVTVGPNQPQHF. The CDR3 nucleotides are TGTGCCAGAAGCGTGACAGTGGGGCCCAATCAGCCCCAGCATTTT.

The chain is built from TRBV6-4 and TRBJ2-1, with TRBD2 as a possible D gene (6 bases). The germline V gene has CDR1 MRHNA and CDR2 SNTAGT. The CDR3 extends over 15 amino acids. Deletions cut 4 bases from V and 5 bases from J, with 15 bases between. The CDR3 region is CASSVFGTGHNEQFF. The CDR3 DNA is TGTGCCAGCAGTGTATTCGGGACTGGCCACAATGAGCAGTTCTTC.

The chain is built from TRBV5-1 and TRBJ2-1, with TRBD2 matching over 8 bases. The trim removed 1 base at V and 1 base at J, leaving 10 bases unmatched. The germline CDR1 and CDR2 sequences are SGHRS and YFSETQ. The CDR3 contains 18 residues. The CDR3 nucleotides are TGCGCCAGCAGCTTGTGGTCCGGGGGGGATACTTCCTACAATGAGCAGTTCTTC. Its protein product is CASSLWSGGDTSYNEQFF. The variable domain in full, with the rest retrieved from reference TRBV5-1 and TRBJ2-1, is KAGVTQTPRYLIKTRGQQVTLSCSPISGHRSVSWYQQTPGQGLQFLFEYFSETQRNKGNFPGRFSGRQFSNSRSEMNVSTLELGDSALYLCASSLWSGGDTSYNEQFFGPGTRLTVL.

CDR3 protein: CASSRDRVGNSPLHF. CDR3 sequence (DNA): TGTGCCAGCAGCCGCGACAGGGTTGGCAATTCACCCCTCCACTTT. The chain combines TRBV5-4 with TRBJ1-6, with 7 nucleotides matching TRBD1. The CDR3 spans 15 residues. CDR1 and CDR2 from the germline V gene are SGHNT and YYREEE (reference sequence). Germline trimming cut 4 bases from V and 7 bases from J; bases unmatched to any gene: 8.

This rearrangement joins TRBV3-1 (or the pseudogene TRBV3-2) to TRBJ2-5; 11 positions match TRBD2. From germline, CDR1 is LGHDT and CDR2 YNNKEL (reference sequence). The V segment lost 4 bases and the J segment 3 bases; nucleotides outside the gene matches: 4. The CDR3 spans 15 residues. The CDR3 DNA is TGTGCCAGCAGCCCTCCGACTAGCGGGAAAGAGACCCAGTACTTC. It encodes CASSPPTSGKETQYF.

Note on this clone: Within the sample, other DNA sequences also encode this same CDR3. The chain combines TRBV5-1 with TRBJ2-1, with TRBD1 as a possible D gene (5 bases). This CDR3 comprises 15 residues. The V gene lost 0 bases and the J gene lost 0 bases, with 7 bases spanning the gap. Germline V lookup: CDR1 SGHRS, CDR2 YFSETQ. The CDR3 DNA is TGCGCCAGCAGCTTGGTGCAGGGCTCCTACAATGAGCAGTTCTTC. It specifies CASSLVQGSYNEQFF.